The 20 T cell receptor beta chains below were found in one sample sequenced in a study of cytomegalovirus exposure and HLA in healthy donors. A multiplex PCR was run with 60 Vbeta primers and 13 Jbeta primers. The table came from immunoSEQ multiplex PCR; TCRdb's copy has only in-frame clones and leaves some out. The data hold roughly 100,000 clones, with less than 80% observed a single time. The sequenced sample was PBMCs. These receptors all stem from a man aged 60 to 69 in good health and CMV-seronegative.

The V gene is TRBV4-1, the J gene TRBJ2-4; D possibly corresponds to TRBD1 (6 bases). CDR3 length equals 15 residues. Germline V gene lookup returns CDR1 MGHRA and CDR2 YSYEKL. Trimming took 5 bases from V and 0 from J, leaving 11 bases between them. CDR3 DNA sequence: TGCGCCAGCAGCAGGACAGAACTAGCCAAAAACATTCAGTACTTC. It translates to CASSRTELAKNIQYF.

The chain employs TRBV25-1 and TRBJ1-1; 7 bases agree with TRBD1. This CDR3 region has 14 residues. The V segment lost 4 bases and the J segment 4 bases; nucleotides outside the gene matches: 6. Germline CDR1 and CDR2: MGHDK and SYGVNS. CDR3 sequence: CASSVAGGSTEAFF. Written as DNA, the CDR3 is TGTGCCAGCAGTGTGGCAGGGGGGAGCACTGAAGCTTTCTTT.

The rearrangement links TRBV6-5 to TRBJ2-7; a possible D gene is TRBD1 (6 bases). This CDR3 comprises 15 residues. The V gene's germline CDR1 is MNHEY and CDR2 SVGAGI. V lost 5 bases, J lost 5 bases, and 19 bases lay in between. The CDR3 DNA is TGTGCCAGCAGTAAAACCTACAGGGAATCCAACGAGCAGTACGTC. Encoded protein: CASSKTYRESNEQYV.

The chain is built from TRBV15 and TRBJ1-2, with D possibly matching TRBD1 (6 bases). The V end lost 2 bases, the J end lost 4 bases, and 17 bases lay between the germline ends. Germline loops: CDR1 LNHNV, CDR2 YYDKDF (reference sequence). The CDR3 runs to 16 residues. The CDR3 sequence: CATSRSGTRPLYGYTF. The CDR3 DNA sequence: TGTGCCACCAGCAGATCCGGGACACGGCCCCTCTATGGCTACACCTTC.

The rearrangement joins TRBV28 to TRBJ1-4; D not resolved. Trimming took 7 bases from V and 4 from J, leaving 13 bases between them. This CDR3 is built from 14 residues. The germline CDR1 and CDR2 sequences are MDHEN and SYDVKM. CDR3 DNA sequence: TGTGCCAGCAATGAGGGCACGAATAATGAAAAACTGTTTTTT. Translation gives CASNEGTNNEKLFF.

This chain joins TRBV5-8 and TRBJ2-3, with no clear D. Germline V CDR1 and CDR2: SGHTS, YDEGEE. The CDR3 is 15 amino acids. V gave up 0 bases and J gave up 0 bases, with 8 bases separating them. CDR3 DNA sequence: TGTGCCAGCAGCTTGGTGGCACTAAGCACAGATACGCAGTATTTT. It specifies CASSLVALSTDTQYF.

The gene calls are TRBV28 and TRBJ2-7; 7 bases match TRBD2. This CDR3 spans 15 amino acids. Unmatched junction bases numbered 8, after V lost 6 bases and J lost 0 bases. Germline V gene sequence: CDR1 MDHEN, CDR2 SYDVKM. The CDR3 region is CASSQRRGNSYEQYV. CDR3 bases: TGTGCCAGCAGCCAAAGGCGGGGGAACTCCTACGAGCAGTACGTC.

This chain uses TRBV7-2 with TRBJ2-5; D perhaps matches TRBD2 (5 bases). The V end lost 5 bases, the J end lost 5 bases, and 12 bases lay between the germline ends. This CDR3 has 13 amino acids. In germline, CDR1 is SGHTA, CDR2 FQGNSA. CDR3 in amino acids: CASSEGPGETQYF. The CDR3 DNA sequence: TGTGCCAGCAGCGAGGGCCCGGGGGAGACCCAGTACTTC.

In this sample, this clone turned up a few times. This chain connects TRBV19 to TRBJ1-5, with D perhaps TRBD1 (5 bases). In germline, CDR1 is LNHDA, CDR2 SQIVND (reference sequence). The V gene lost 5 bases and the J gene lost 0 bases, with 17 bases spanning the gap. CDR3 length equals 17 residues. CDR3 bases: TGTGCCAGTAGTCCAATTCCGAAAGACAGTAGCAATCAGCCCCAGCATTTT. This gives the protein CASSPIPKDSSNQPQHF.

This clone appeared a few times. The V call is TRBV28, the J call TRBJ1-4; TRBD1 might be the D (5 bases). V lost 4 bases, J lost 0 bases, and 15 bases lay in between. The CDR3 loop spans 17 amino acids. The germline gives CDR1 MDHEN, CDR2 SYDVKM. This CDR3 reads CASSSPLRGATNEKLFF. In DNA, the CDR3 is TGTGCCAGCAGTTCCCCCCTCCGGGGGGCAACTAATGAAAAACTGTTTTTT.

This chain uses TRBV7-3 with TRBJ2-2; 8 nucleotides agree with TRBD2. Per germline, CDR1 SGHTA and CDR2 FQGTGA. The CDR3 totals 16 residues. V gave up 5 bases and J gave up 5 bases; unmatched junction bases: 10. This chain's CDR3 is CASSAQLAAQTGELFF. CDR3 DNA sequence: TGTGCCAGCAGCGCCCAACTAGCGGCCCAAACCGGGGAGCTGTTTTTT.

The chain combines TRBV28 with TRBJ1-2; the D is unclear. Germline V gives CDR1 MDHEN, CDR2 SYDVKM. Trimming pared 5 bases from V and 7 bases from J, leaving 14 bases between. CDR3 size: 13 residues. CDR3 DNA sequence: TGTGCCAGCAGTCTCCCAAAGTACGGTGGCTACACCTTC. Translation: CASSLPKYGGYTF.

CDR3 coding DNA: TGTGCCAGCAGTTTAAGGCAGATAGCTTCCAGGCCCCAGCATTTT. It codes for CASSLRQIASRPQHF. The chain has TRBV28 and TRBJ1-5; no reliable D call. V was trimmed by 2 bases and J by 9 bases, leaving 17 bases between them. CDR1 is MDHEN, CDR2 SYDVKM, per germline. The CDR3 spans 15 residues.

The rearrangement joins TRBV7-6 to TRBJ1-6; a possible D gene is TRBD1 (5 bases). The CDR3 covers 14 residues. Looked up from germline, CDR1 is SGHVS and CDR2 is FNYEAQ. V was cut by 5 bases and J by 6 bases, with 11 bases left in between. CDR3 region: CASSADRTNSPLHF. The CDR3 region has the DNA TGTGCCAGCAGCGCAGACAGAACTAATTCACCCCTCCACTTT.

This rearrangement joins TRBV6-1 to TRBJ2-1; 8 positions agree with TRBD2. The CDR3 contains 12 residues. Per the germline V gene, CDR1 is MNHNS and CDR2 is SASEGT. Unmatched junction bases numbered 6, after V lost 2 bases and J lost 15 bases. The CDR3 nucleotides are TGTGCCAGCAGTGAACTAGCGGGTTCTCGGTTCTTC. This codes for CASSELAGSRFF.

V is TRBV28 and J is TRBJ1-5; 7 nucleotides align to TRBD1. This CDR3 contains 12 residues. Germline CDR1 MDHEN, CDR2 SYDVKM. V shed 7 bases, J shed 5 bases, and the junction held 2 bases outside the gene matches. For the CDR3, the DNA is TGTGCCAGCAAGACAGGGCATCAGCCCCAGCATTTT. This codes for CASKTGHQPQHF. Using reference TRBV28 and TRBJ1-5 for the parts outside the CDR3, the full variable domain is DVKVTQSSRYLVKRTGEKVFLECVQDMDHENMFWYRQDPGLGLRLIYFSYDVKMKEKGDIPEGYSVSREKKERFSLILESASTNQTSMYLCASKTGHQPQHFGDGTRLSIL.

This clone was found a few times. The chain links TRBV2 to TRBJ1-1, with D tentatively TRBD1 (6 bases). There are 15 residues in the CDR3. V was clipped by 8 bases and J by 5 bases, with 21 bases between them. CDR1 and CDR2 (germline): SNHLY, FYNNEI. This CDR3 reads CASQLDLGGWTEAFF. CDR3 nucleotide sequence: TGTGCCAGCCAACTAGACCTAGGGGGTTGGACTGAAGCTTTCTTT.

The V gene is TRBV7-2, the J gene TRBJ2-1; D might be TRBD2 (5 bases). Germline V gene lookup returns CDR1 SGHTA and CDR2 FQGNSA. The CDR3 extends over 15 amino acids. Trimming shortened V by 0 bases and J by 7 bases, and 13 bases separated the two germline ends. The CDR3 DNA sequence: TGTGCCAGCAGCTTAGCGATTATTAGAGGGAATGAGCAGTTCTTC. Encoded protein: CASSLAIIRGNEQFF.

This clone showed up just once. Other DNA variants within this sample encode the same CDR3. V gene TRBV5-1 combines with J gene TRBJ2-5; D is possibly TRBD1 (6 bases). CDR3 length: 14 amino acids. Germline V gene data show CDR1 as SGHRS and CDR2 as YFSETQ. Trimming removed 2 bases at V and 2 bases at J, with 10 bases between. The CDR3 nucleotides read TGCGCCAGCAGCTTACAGGGTGTTCAAGAGACCCAGTACTTC. Encoded protein: CASSLQGVQETQYF.

The gene calls are TRBV4-2 and TRBJ2-6; TRBD1 matches 8 bases. CDR1 is LGHNA and CDR2 is YNFKEQ in the germline V gene. The V segment lost 0 bases and the J segment 7 bases; nucleotides outside the gene matches: 5. The CDR3 is 16 amino acids. CDR3 protein: CASSQDGTGRANVLTF. In nucleotides, the CDR3 is TGTGCCAGCAGCCAAGATGGGACAGGAAGAGCCAACGTCCTGACTTTC.